The sequence of this TCR beta chain was determined in a study of blood T cell repertoires in COVID-19. Study as a whole: Samples representing acute and convalescent COVID-19 were sourced from the United States, Italy and Spain. T cells, B-cell-depleted T cells, or PBMCs provided the cDNA or gDNA that served as material.

V lost 2 bases and J lost 6, with 6 bases in between. Per the germline V gene, CDR1 is SGHRS and CDR2 is YFSETQ. CDR3 length: 13 residues. Study processing details: Estimated nucleated cell counts came from reference gene primer amplification. This table comes from immunoSEQ multiplex PCR, and its TCRdb copy is limited to in-frame clones, with some not included. V, J and clone size were drawn from that table, and D and trimming were deduced from the DNA. Of more than 95,000 clones detected, around 74% appear once; the ten largest clones hold just under 20%. Sequenced input: peripheral blood. This sequence joins TRBV5-1 and TRBJ2-6, with unresolved D. This TCR derives from a woman between 65 and 79 years old with acute or convalescent COVID-19. CDR3 bases: TGCGCCAGCAGCTTCCGAGAGGCCAACGTCCTGACTTTC. Translated: CASSFREANVLTF.